The 21 T cell receptor beta chains presented below share a single source sample, sequenced in a study of Graves' ophthalmopathy and Graves' hyperthyroidism. From RNA, the CDR3 regions of TCR beta chains were amplified and sequenced. HTBI-primed first-round RT-PCR preceded second-round multiplex PCR. TCRdb analysed the multiplex PCR reads with MiXCR anew, one entry per CDR3 protein. In the table there are about 640,000 distinct CDR3 sequences, about two fifths of which are singletons. The material sequenced was peripheral blood. The receptors here all came from an adult man with Graves' ophthalmopathy.

This chain uses TRBV10-3 with TRBJ1-5; perhaps TRBD1 as D (6 bases). The CDR3 covers 15 residues. Germline CDR1 and CDR2: ENHRY and SYGVKD. Trimming left V 5 bases short and J 2 bases short, with 13 bases between. CDR3 sequence reads: CAISSLGQGNQPQHF. The CDR3 region has the DNA TGTGCCATCAGTTCATTGGGACAAGGCAATCAGCCCCAGCATTTT.

Many counts were recorded for this clonotype. CDR3 sequence (DNA): TGTGCCATCAGTGATATCGGAGGCCAGGGTATTATGAACACTGAAGCTTTCTTT. Its protein product is CAISDIGGQGIMNTEAFF. J is TRBJ1-1 and V is TRBV10-3; TRBD1 is a possible D gene (5 bases). This CDR3 spans 18 amino acids. The germline gives CDR1 ENHRY, CDR2 SYGVKD. V dropped 3 bases and J dropped 0 bases, with 20 bases sitting between them.

This clonotype came up many times. The chain uses TRBV20-1 and TRBJ2-7; TRBD1 matches at 9 bases. Germline V gives CDR1 DFQATT, CDR2 SNEGSKA (reference sequence). With V trimmed by 6 bases and J by 4 bases, 7 bases remained unmatched. The CDR3 is made up of 13 amino acids. In nucleotides, the CDR3 is TGCAGTGCCCCCGGGACAGGGAGTTACGAGCAGTACTTC. Its translation: CSAPGTGSYEQYF.

This clonotype has ten or more counts. One junction end disagrees with the germline gene, perhaps due to a read error. This chain joins TRBV2 and TRBJ1-1, with 7 bases fitting TRBD1. Germline CDR1 SNHLY, CDR2 FYNNEI. This CDR3 has 11 amino acids. The CDR3 DNA is TGTGCCAGCAGTGGGCCAAGGGGGCTTGTCTTT. Its translation is CASSGPRGLVF.

This clonotype was seen ten or more times. This chain connects TRBV2 to TRBJ2-7, with a possible D match to TRBD2 (6 bases). The CDR3 has 14 amino acids. Trimming left V 6 bases short and J 3 bases short, with 15 bases between. The germline CDR1 and CDR2 sequences are SNHLY and FYNNEI. The CDR3 here is CASSVEGVGYEQYF. The DNA of the CDR3 is TGTGCCAGCAGCGTGGAGGGTGTGGGCTACGAGCAGTACTTC.

The genes are TRBV11-1 and TRBJ1-1; the D gene is possibly TRBD1 (5 bases). Germline CDR1 SGHAT, CDR2 FQDESV (reference sequence). Trimming cost V 8 bases and J 0 bases, with 7 bases left between them. The CDR3 sequence is 12 residues long. Here the CDR3 DNA reads TGTGCCAGCGGGGCAGTGAACACTGAAGCTTTCTTT. It codes for CASGAVNTEAFF.

As concerns this clonotype: This clone may be a read error of a much larger clone one base away. This CDR3 fails to terminate in the conserved phenylalanine or tryptophan, so it likely reflects a read error. This rearrangement joins TRBV7-9 to TRBJ2-7, with D possibly being TRBD1 (6 bases). This CDR3 has 14 residues. The germline V and J ends were trimmed by 0 bases and 2 bases, with 8 bases remaining between them. Germline V gene sequence: CDR1 SEHNR, CDR2 FQNEAQ (reference sequence). CDR3 in DNA: TGTGCCAGCAGCTTAGCGGGGGCGGCCTACGAGCAGTACTCC. Translation: CASSLAGAAYEQYS.

This chain links TRBV25-1 with TRBJ1-4; D uncertain. The CDR3 consists of 12 residues. CDR1 MGHDK and CDR2 SYGVNS come from the germline V gene. The CDR3 spells CARGSTNEKLFF. The CDR3 nucleotides read TGTGCTAGAGGTTCAACTAATGAAAAACTGTTTTTT. The whole variable domain, remainder taken from reference TRBV25-1 and TRBJ1-4, is EADIYQTPRYLVIGTGKKITLECSQTMGHDKMYWYQQDPGMELHLIHYSYGVNSTEKGDLSSESTVSRIRTEHFPLTLESARPSHTSQYLCARGSTNEKLFFGSGTQLSVL.

This rearrangement joins TRBV5-1 to TRBJ2-5, with D perhaps assigned TRBD1 or TRBD2 (5 bases each). The CDR3 sequence is 18 residues long. Germline CDR1 SGHRS, CDR2 YFSETQ. V lost 4 bases, J lost 4 bases, and 26 bases lay in between. This chain's CDR3 is CASSPRPLRGTVGETQYF. CDR3 bases: TGCGCCAGCAGCCCAAGACCCTTACGGGGCACTGTGGGAGAGACCCAGTACTTC.

The V call is TRBV5-1, the J call TRBJ2-3; possible D gene TRBD2, 5 bases. The CDR3 runs 16 residues. Germline-derived CDR1 and CDR2 are SGHRS and YFSETQ. Trimming stripped 2 bases from V and 0 bases from J, with 13 bases between. The CDR3 loop reads CASSLGGWTSTDTQYF. Written as DNA, the CDR3 is TGCGCCAGCAGCTTAGGTGGATGGACTAGCACAGATACGCAGTATTTT.

The V call is TRBV29-1, the J call TRBJ1-2, with D possibly matching TRBD1 (6 bases). This CDR3 comprises 13 residues. Trimming removed 3 bases at V and 4 bases at J, with 12 bases between. CDR1 and CDR2 (germline): SQVTM, ANQGSEA. The CDR3 is CSVERTDLYGYTF. The CDR3 DNA sequence: TGCAGCGTTGAGCGGACAGACCTCTATGGCTACACCTTC.

The chain joins TRBV19 to TRBJ2-5; 9 bases are a match to TRBD2. Losses at the gene ends were 2 bases for V and 4 bases for J; bases not matched to a gene: 5. This CDR3 has 15 amino acids. CDR1 and CDR2 (germline): LNHDA, SQIVND (reference sequence). The CDR3, as DNA: TGTGCCAGTAGTATAATGGGGCGGGAGGGAGAGACCCAGTACTTC. Translated, it gives CASSIMGREGETQYF. The variable domain in full, with the rest retrieved from reference TRBV19 and TRBJ2-5, is DGGITQSPKYLFRKEGQNVTLSCEQNLNHDAMYWYRQDPGQGLRLIYYSQIVNDFQKGDIAEGYSVSREKKESFPLTVTSAQKNPTAFYLCASSIMGREGETQYFGPGTRLLVL.

The chain couples TRBV7-9 to TRBJ2-5; 10 bases are shared with TRBD1. Per the germline V gene, CDR1 is SEHNR and CDR2 is FQNEAQ (reference sequence). The V gene end was trimmed by 5 bases and the J gene end by 9 bases; junction bases not matched to a gene: 3. The CDR3 covers 12 residues. The CDR3, as DNA: TGTGCCAGCAGCCAGGACAGGGGGGCCCAGTACTTC. The encoded protein is CASSQDRGAQYF.

This chain connects TRBV7-2 to TRBJ1-1; TRBD1 might be the D (5 bases). Trimming took off 8 bases at V and 1 base at J, with 17 bases between the two ends. The CDR3 extends over 15 amino acids. CDR1 is SGHTA, CDR2 FQGNSA, per germline. The CDR3 here is CASSPASGGNTEAFF. The CDR3 DNA follows: TGTGCCAGCTCACCTGCCTCGGGGGGGAACACTGAAGCTTTCTTT.

With regard to this clonotype: A much bigger clone sits one base away, suggesting this may be a read error. The chain recombines TRBV7-2 with TRBJ1-1; D call uncertain. CDR3 length equals 14 residues. Germline CDR1 SGHTA, CDR2 FQGNSA. Trimming pared 4 bases from V and 4 bases from J, leaving 13 bases between. The CDR3: CASSSNGGSTEAFF. CDR3 sequence (DNA): TGTGCCAGCAGCTCCAATGGAGGTAGCACTGAAGCTTTCTTT.

At least ten counts were recorded for this clonotype. This rearrangement joins TRBV19 to TRBJ1-1; the D gene is possibly TRBD1 (5 bases). V gave up 5 bases and J gave up 4 bases, with 17 bases separating them. Germline CDR1 reads LNHDA; CDR2 reads SQIVND (reference sequence). This CDR3 spans 15 amino acids. CDR3 region: CASSAGRSGRTEAFF. For the CDR3, the DNA is TGTGCCAGTAGTGCGGGACGCAGTGGCCGCACTGAAGCTTTCTTT. Combining the CDR3 with reference TRBV19 and TRBJ1-1 gives the whole variable domain DGGITQSPKYLFRKEGQNVTLSCEQNLNHDAMYWYRQDPGQGLRLIYYSQIVNDFQKGDIAEGYSVSREKKESFPLTVTSAQKNPTAFYLCASSAGRSGRTEAFFGQGTRLTVV.

In this sample, this clonotype turned up a few times. V and J are TRBV19 and TRBJ1-2; D unclear. The CDR3 sequence is 15 residues long. CDR1 and CDR2 from the germline V gene are LNHDA and SQIVND (reference sequence). V was trimmed by 11 bases and J by 0 bases, leaving 19 bases between them. CDR3 sequence reads: CAWSRIGRANYGYTF. CDR3 bases: TGTGCCTGGAGTAGGATAGGCCGAGCTAACTATGGCTACACCTTC.

This clonotype was picked up many times. The chain employs TRBV10-3 and TRBJ1-3; possibly TRBD1 for D (5 bases). Germline V gene data show CDR1 as ENHRY and CDR2 as SYGVKD. This CDR3 is built from 15 residues. Trimming shortened V by 5 bases and J by 2 bases, and 13 bases separated the two germline ends. The CDR3 coding sequence is TGTGCCATCAGTTCAGGGTTTCTTACTGGAAACACCATATATTTT. It encodes CAISSGFLTGNTIYF.

The chain carries TRBV10-3 and TRBJ2-2; D is perhaps TRBD1 or TRBD2 (5 bases each). Deletions cut 3 bases from V and 3 bases from J, with 11 bases between. Germline V gives CDR1 ENHRY, CDR2 SYGVKD. The CDR3 covers 15 residues. The CDR3 nucleotides are TGTGCCATCAGTGATTCGGGACCAGACACCGGGGAGCTGTTTTTT. As protein: CAISDSGPDTGELFF.

Worth noting for this clonotype: A much larger clonotype is one base distant, so this may be a read error. This chain links TRBV10-3 with TRBJ2-7; 8 nucleotides align to TRBD2. The CDR3 extends over 14 amino acids. Germline CDR1 ENHRY, CDR2 SYGVKD. V gave up 5 bases and J gave up 5 bases; unmatched junction bases: 8. The chain's CDR3 is CAISYSGGANEQYF. CDR3 coding DNA: TGTGCCATCAGTTACTCCGGGGGGGCAAACGAGCAGTACTTC.

The rearrangement joins TRBV14 to TRBJ1-2; 11 nucleotides line up with TRBD1. Losses at the gene ends were 7 bases for V and 5 bases for J; bases not matched to a gene: 6. Germline loops: CDR1 SGHDN, CDR2 FVKESK. The CDR3 sequence is 14 residues long. CDR3 in DNA: TGTGCCAGCAACCCCGGGACAGGGGGTTATGGCTACACCTTC. This encodes CASNPGTGGYGYTF.